The rows below give T cell receptor beta chains drawn from one sample of a study of glioma-infiltrating T cells. TCRdb itself ran the multiplex PCR reads through MiXCR, one entry per CDR3 protein. The repertoire has approximately 140,000 distinct CDR3 sequences, about 22% of them found once; the top ten carry 27%. Sequencing was performed on glioma tissue, nonneoplastic brain tissue, or PBMCs (not recorded which). These receptors all come from a human donor with low-grade glioma or glioblastoma, undergoing nonglioma brain surgery, or in good health (not recorded which). Each CDR3 is given with its conserved first and last residue. A D gene is named only where the DNA matches it firmly. For some rows the clone size is stated as once, few or many, or as a class when expanded; others skip it.

v_call	j_call	clone_size	d_call	cdr3_nt	cdr3_aa
TRBV29-1	TRBJ1-1	.	.	TGCAGCGTTTGGGTGGAGACTATGGCTTTCTTT	CSVWVETMAFF
TRBV20-1	TRBJ2-3	few	.	TGCAGTGCTAGAGATCAGGCCCGCACAGATACGCAGTATTTT	CSARDQARTDTQYF
TRBV19	TRBJ2-6	.	.	TGTGCCAGTAGGGTAGGGGCTGGGGCCAACGTCCTGACTTTC	CASRVGAGANVLTF
TRBV10-3	TRBJ2-3	few	.	TGTGCCATCAAACTCACAGATACGCAGTATTTT	CAIKLTDTQYF
TRBV2	TRBJ1-5	few	.	TGTGCCAGCAGACAGGAGACCCTTCTCAATCAGCCCCAGCATTTT	CASRQETLLNQPQHF
TRBV20-1	TRBJ2-1	few	.	TGCAGTGCTAGAGATTTGCTCGCTATATCCTACAATGAGCAGTTCTTC	CSARDLLAISYNEQFF
TRBV7-2	TRBJ2-5	few	.	TGTGCCAGCAGCTCTAGCCCGAGGGGGGACCAAGAGACCCAGTACTTC	CASSSSPRGDQETQYF
TRBV18	TRBJ2-5	.	TRBD2	TGTGCCAGCTCACCACCCCTAGCGGGGGAGACCCAGTACTTC	CASSPPLAGETQYF
TRBV5-1	TRBJ1-1	.	TRBD1	TGCGCCAGCAGCTTGGGGACAGGGGGCCTCACTGAAGCTTTCTTT	CASSLGTGGLTEAFF
TRBV7-9	TRBJ1-5	many	TRBD1	TGTGCCAGCAGCTTTACAGGGGGATATCAGCCCCAGCATTTT	CASSFTGGYQPQHF
TRBV12-3/TRBV12-4	TRBJ2-1	few	.	TGTGCCAGCAGTTTGGGGACGATATACAATGAGCAGTTCTTC	CASSLGTIYNEQFF
TRBV20-1	TRBJ2-3	many	.	TGCAGTGCTGGTCCAGATACGCAGTATTTT	CSAGPDTQYF
TRBV7-2	TRBJ1-1	many	.	TGTGCCAGCAGCTTAGGAATGGGGGAAGGCACTGAAGCTTTCTTT	CASSLGMGEGTEAFF
TRBV5-4	TRBJ2-3	.	TRBD2	TGTGCCAGCACCAAACCGGGACTACACACAGATACGCAGTATTTT	CASTKPGLHTDTQYF
TRBV24-1	TRBJ1-5	few	TRBD1	TGTGCCACCAGTGATACAGGACAGGGGACGATGGGGCCCCAGCATTTT	CATSDTGQGTMGPQHF
TRBV12-3/TRBV12-4	TRBJ1-4	.	TRBD1	TGTGCCAGCTCCGAGCCCGGGACAGGGGGAAAACTGTTTTTT	CASSEPGTGGKLFF
TRBV11-2	TRBJ2-5	many	.	TGTGCCAGCAGCCTTTCGGAGGACGCGGTGGAGACCCAGTACTTC	CASSLSEDAVETQYF
TRBV3-1	TRBJ2-3	.	.	TGTGCCAGCAGCCAAGATCCGACTAGAGCGCAGTATTTT	CASSQDPTRAQYF
TRBV7-2	TRBJ2-1	many	.	TGTGCCAGCAGCTTGATTAATGAGCAGTTCTTC	CASSLINEQFF
TRBV6-1	TRBJ2-6	many	TRBD1	TGTGCCAGCAGGACAGGGGGCTCTGGGGCCAACGTCCTGACTTTC	CASRTGGSGANVLTF
TRBV12-3/TRBV12-4	TRBJ1-4	.	.	TGTGCCAGCAGTTTTCAGGGGAGGAATGAAAAACTGTTTTTT	CASSFQGRNEKLFF
TRBV19	TRBJ2-3	.	.	TGTGCCAGTAGTATAGATACCTTCACAGATACGCAGTATTTT	CASSIDTFTDTQYF
TRBV10-3	TRBJ2-3	once	.	TGTGCCATCAACCCCGGGGGCCGCACAGATACGCAGTATTTT	CAINPGGRTDTQYF
TRBV6-1	TRBJ1-1	many	.	TGTGCCAGCAGGAAAGGGGGGACGGACTTTGAAGCTTTCTTT	CASRKGGTDFEAFF
TRBV7-2	TRBJ1-2	.	.	TGTGCCAGCAGCTCAACCGGGACGGACTATGGCTACACCTTC	CASSSTGTDYGYTF
TRBV19	TRBJ1-2	.	TRBD1	TGTGCCAGTAATAAAAGGGACAGTCCCTATGGCTACACCTTC	CASNKRDSPYGYTF
TRBV6-6	TRBJ2-1	many	.	TGTGCCAGCAGTTACCCTCGGGGGACCCTCCAAGGAGATGAGCAGTTCTTC	CASSYPRGTLQGDEQFF
TRBV28	TRBJ1-5	many	.	TGTGCCAGCCGTTCAGGGGCCAGCAATCAGCCCCAGCATTTT	CASRSGASNQPQHF
TRBV4-1	TRBJ2-4	few	TRBD1	TGCGCCAGCAGCCTCGTGGACAGGGAGCACATTCAGTACTTC	CASSLVDREHIQYF
TRBV14	TRBJ2-1	.	.	TGTGCCAGCAGCCAAGGCGGCAGGGGGGGACAAAATGAGCAGTTCTTC	CASSQGGRGGQNEQFF
TRBV14	TRBJ2-2	.	.	TGTGCCAGCAGCCGAGATACCCCGCGCGGGGAGCTGTTTTTT	CASSRDTPRGELFF
TRBV20-1	TRBJ2-5	.	TRBD1	TGCAGTGCTAGAGCAACAGGGGGTTCTTTCCGGACCCAGTACTTC	CSARATGGSFRTQYF
TRBV6-6	TRBJ1-3	many	.	TGTGCCAGCAGTTACTCGAGGGAGGGGAGAGCTGGAAACACCATATATTTT	CASSYSREGRAGNTIYF